Reported below is one TCR beta chain. Under the authors' procedure: From reference gene primer amplification, estimates of nucleated cell counts were derived. Sequencing used immunoSEQ multiplex PCR; TCRdb keeps in-frame clones, though not all of them. The V and J calls and clone size are taken from that table; D and trimming were inferred from the DNA. The sample lists approximately 250,000 clones, more than 75% seen once, with about 8.6% in the top ten. This sample is drawn from a study of blood T cell repertoires in COVID-19. Overall study: In each case, the material was cDNA or gDNA derived from T cells, B-cell-depleted T cells, or PBMCs.

Sample: peripheral blood. The TCR originated in a man aged 35 to 55 with active or convalescent COVID-19.

Written as DNA, the CDR3 is TGTGCCTGGAGCTGGGGAGGGGGAAAATCACCCCTCCACTTT. Encoded protein: CAWSWGGGKSPLHF. This chain connects TRBV30 to TRBJ1-6, with a tentative D call TRBD1 (6 bases). CDR1 and CDR2 from the germline V gene are GTSNPN and SVGIG (reference sequence). The CDR3 loop spans 14 amino acids. V lost 3 bases and J lost 10, with 16 bases in between. The complete variable domain, with remaining parts taken from reference TRBV30 and TRBJ1-6, reads SQTIHQWPATLVQPVGSPLSLECTVEGTSNPNLYWYRQAAGRGLQLLFYSVGIGQISSEVPQNLSASRPQDRQFILSSKKLLLSDSGFYLCAWSWGGGKSPLHFGNGTRLTVT.